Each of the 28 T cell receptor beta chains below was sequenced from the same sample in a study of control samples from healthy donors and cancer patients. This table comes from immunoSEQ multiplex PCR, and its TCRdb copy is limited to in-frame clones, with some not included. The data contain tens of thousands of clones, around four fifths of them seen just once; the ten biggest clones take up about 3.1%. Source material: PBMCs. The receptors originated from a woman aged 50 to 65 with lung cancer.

This CDR3 is CSVDIKRGYGYTF. The CDR3 coding sequence is TGCAGCGTTGATATTAAGAGGGGTTATGGCTACACCTTC. The V call is TRBV29-1, the J call TRBJ1-2; tentatively, D is TRBD1 (5 bases). Deletions cut 3 bases from V and 5 bases from J, with 13 bases between. Looked up from germline, CDR1 is SQVTM and CDR2 is ANQGSEA. CDR3 size: 13 residues.

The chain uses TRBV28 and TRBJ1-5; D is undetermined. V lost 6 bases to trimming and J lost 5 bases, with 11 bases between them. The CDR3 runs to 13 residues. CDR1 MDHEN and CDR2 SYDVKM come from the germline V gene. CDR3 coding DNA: TGTGCCAGCAGGGTGGACCGGGATCAGCCCCAGCATTTT. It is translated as CASRVDRDQPQHF.

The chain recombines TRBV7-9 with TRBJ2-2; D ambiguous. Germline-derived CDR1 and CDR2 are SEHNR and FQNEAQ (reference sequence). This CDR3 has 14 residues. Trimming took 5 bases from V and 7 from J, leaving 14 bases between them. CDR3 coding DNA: TGTGCCAGCAGCGGAGTACGGGTCGGCGGGGAGCTGTTTTTT. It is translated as CASSGVRVGGELFF.

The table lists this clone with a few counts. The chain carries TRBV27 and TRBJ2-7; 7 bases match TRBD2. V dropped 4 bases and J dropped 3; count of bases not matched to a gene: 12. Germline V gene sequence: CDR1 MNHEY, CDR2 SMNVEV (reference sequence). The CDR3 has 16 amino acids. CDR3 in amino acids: CASSWGPKAGNYEQYF. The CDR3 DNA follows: TGTGCCAGCAGTTGGGGCCCCAAAGCGGGGAACTACGAGCAGTACTTC.

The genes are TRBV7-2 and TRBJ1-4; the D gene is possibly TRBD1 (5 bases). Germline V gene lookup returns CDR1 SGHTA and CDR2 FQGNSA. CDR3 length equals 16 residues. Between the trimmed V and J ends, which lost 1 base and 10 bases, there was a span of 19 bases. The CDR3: CASSLGGTEGHGKLFF. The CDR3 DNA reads TGTGCCAGCAGCTTAGGAGGGACGGAGGGCCATGGAAAACTGTTTTTT.

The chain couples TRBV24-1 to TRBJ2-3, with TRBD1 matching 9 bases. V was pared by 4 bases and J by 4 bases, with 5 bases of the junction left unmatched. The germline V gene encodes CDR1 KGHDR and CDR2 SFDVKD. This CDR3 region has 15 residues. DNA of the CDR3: TGTGCCACCAGTGAGAGGGACAGGGATTCAGATACGCAGTATTTT. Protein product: CATSERDRDSDTQYF.

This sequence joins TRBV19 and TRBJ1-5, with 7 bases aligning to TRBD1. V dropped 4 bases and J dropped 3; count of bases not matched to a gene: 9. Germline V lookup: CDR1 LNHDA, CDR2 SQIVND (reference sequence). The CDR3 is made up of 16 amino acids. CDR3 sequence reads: CASSKGGQYFNQPQHF. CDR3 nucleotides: TGTGCCAGTAGTAAGGGGGGACAGTACTTCAATCAGCCCCAGCATTTT.

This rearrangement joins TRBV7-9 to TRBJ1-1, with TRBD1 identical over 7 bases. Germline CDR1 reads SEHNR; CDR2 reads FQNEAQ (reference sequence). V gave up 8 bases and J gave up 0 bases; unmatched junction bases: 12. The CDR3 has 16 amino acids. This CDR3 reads CASGGWHRGVNTEAFF. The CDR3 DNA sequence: TGTGCCAGCGGGGGGTGGCACAGGGGAGTGAACACTGAAGCTTTCTTT.

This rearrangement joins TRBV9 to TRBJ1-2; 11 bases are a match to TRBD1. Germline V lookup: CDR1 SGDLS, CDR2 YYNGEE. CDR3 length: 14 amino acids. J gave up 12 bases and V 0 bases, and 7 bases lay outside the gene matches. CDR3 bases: TGTGCCAGCAGCGTAGGGGCCGGACAGGGGGCCGACACCTTC. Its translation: CASSVGAGQGADTF.

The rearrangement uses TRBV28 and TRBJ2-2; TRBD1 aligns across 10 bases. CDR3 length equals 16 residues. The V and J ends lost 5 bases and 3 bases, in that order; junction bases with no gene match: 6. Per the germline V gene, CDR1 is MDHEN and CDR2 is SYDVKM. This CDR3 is CASSTDRGLDTGELFF. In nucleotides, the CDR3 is TGTGCCAGCAGTACTGACAGGGGGCTGGACACCGGGGAGCTGTTTTTT.

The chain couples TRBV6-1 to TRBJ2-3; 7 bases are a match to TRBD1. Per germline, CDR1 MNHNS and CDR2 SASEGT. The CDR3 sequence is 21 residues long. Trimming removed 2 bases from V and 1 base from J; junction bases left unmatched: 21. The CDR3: CASSEKPHRDSDRTGTDTQYF. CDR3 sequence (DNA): TGTGCCAGCAGTGAAAAACCTCACCGGGACAGCGACCGTACTGGCACAGATACGCAGTATTTT.

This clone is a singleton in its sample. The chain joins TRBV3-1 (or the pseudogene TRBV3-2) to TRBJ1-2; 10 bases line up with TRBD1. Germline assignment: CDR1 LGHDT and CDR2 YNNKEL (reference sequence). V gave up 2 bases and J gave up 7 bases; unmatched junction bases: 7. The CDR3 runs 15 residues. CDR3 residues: CASSQRTGGLGGYTF. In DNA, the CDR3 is TGTGCCAGCAGCCAAAGGACAGGGGGACTCGGTGGCTACACCTTC.

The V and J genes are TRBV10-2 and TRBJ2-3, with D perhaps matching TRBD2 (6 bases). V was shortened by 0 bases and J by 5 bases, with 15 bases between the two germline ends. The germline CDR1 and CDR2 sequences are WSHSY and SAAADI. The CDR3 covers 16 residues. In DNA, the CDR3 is TGCGCCAGCAGTGAGTCCGGGACCCCCGGGGGAGATACGCAGTATTTT. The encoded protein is CASSESGTPGGDTQYF.

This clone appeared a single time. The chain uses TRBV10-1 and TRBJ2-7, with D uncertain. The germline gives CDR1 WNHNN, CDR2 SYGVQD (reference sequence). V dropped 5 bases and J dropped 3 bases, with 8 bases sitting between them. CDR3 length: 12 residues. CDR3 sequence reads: CASSSDNYEQYF. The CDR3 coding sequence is TGCGCCAGCAGTTCCGACAACTACGAGCAGTACTTC.

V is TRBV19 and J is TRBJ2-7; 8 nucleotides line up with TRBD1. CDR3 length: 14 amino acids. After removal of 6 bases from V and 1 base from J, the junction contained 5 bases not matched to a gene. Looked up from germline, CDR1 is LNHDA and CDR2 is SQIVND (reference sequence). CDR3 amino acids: CASRTTGDSYEQYF. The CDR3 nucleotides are TGTGCCAGTAGAACGACAGGGGATTCCTACGAGCAGTACTTC. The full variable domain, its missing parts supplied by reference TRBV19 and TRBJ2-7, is DGGITQSPKYLFRKEGQNVTLSCEQNLNHDAMYWYRQDPGQGLRLIYYSQIVNDFQKGDIAEGYSVSREKKESFPLTVTSAQKNPTAFYLCASRTTGDSYEQYFGPGTRLTVT.

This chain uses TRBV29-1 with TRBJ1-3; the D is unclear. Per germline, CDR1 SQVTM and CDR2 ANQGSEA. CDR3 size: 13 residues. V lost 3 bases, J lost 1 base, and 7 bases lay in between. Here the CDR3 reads CSVEEGSGNTIYF. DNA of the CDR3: TGCAGCGTTGAGGAAGGATCTGGAAACACCATATATTTT.

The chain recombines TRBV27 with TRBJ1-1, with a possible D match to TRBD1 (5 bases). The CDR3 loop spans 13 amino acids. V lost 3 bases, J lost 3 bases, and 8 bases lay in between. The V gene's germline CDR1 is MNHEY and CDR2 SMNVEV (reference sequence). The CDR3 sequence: CASSFKGHTEAFF. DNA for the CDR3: TGTGCCAGCAGTTTCAAGGGACACACTGAAGCTTTCTTT.

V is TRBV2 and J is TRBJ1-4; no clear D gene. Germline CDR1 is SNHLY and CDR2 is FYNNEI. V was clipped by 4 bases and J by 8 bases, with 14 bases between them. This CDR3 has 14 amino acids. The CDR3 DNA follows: TGTGCCAGCAGTGGTACGACGGGATTGGAAAAACTGTTTTTT. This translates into CASSGTTGLEKLFF.

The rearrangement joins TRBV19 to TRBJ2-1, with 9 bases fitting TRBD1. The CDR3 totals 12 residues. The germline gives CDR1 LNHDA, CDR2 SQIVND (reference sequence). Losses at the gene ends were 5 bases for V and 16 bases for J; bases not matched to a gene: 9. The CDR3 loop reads CASSADRGGSFF. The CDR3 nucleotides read TGTGCCAGTAGTGCGGACAGGGGAGGATCTTTCTTC.

As DNA, the CDR3 is TGTGCCAGCAGTTTTTCGATCAATGAGCAGTTCTTC. Its protein is CASSFSINEQFF. The gene calls are TRBV27 and TRBJ2-1; D not resolved. CDR1 and CDR2 (germline): MNHEY, SMNVEV (reference sequence). The CDR3 runs 12 residues. V was pared by 3 bases and J by 6 bases, with 6 bases between.

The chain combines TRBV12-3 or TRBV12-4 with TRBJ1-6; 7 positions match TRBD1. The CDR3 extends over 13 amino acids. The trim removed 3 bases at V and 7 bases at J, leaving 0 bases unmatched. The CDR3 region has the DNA TGTGCCAGCAGTTTGGGACAGAATTCACCCCTCCACTTT. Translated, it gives CASSLGQNSPLHF.

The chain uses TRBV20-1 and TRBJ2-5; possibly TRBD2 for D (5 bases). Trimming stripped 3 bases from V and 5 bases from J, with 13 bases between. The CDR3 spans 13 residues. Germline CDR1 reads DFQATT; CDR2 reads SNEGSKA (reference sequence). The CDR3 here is CSASLTWEETQYF. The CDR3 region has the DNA TGCAGTGCTAGTTTAACTTGGGAGGAGACCCAGTACTTC.

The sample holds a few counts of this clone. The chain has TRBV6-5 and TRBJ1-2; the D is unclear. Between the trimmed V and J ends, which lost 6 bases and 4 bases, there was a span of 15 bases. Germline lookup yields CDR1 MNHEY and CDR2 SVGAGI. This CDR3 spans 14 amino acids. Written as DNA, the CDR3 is TGTGCCAGCAGCGCCTCTCAATCGAGCTATGGCTACACCTTC. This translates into CASSASQSSYGYTF.

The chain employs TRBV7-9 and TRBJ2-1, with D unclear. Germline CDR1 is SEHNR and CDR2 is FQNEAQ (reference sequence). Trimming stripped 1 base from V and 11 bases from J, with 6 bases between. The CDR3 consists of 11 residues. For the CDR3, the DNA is TGTGCCAGCAGCTTAGGAGAGAAGCAGTTCTTC. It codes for CASSLGEKQFF.

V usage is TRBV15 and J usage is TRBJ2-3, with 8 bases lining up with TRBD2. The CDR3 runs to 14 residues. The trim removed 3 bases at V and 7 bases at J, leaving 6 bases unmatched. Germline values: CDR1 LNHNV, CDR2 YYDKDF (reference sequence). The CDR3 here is CATSRERGFNTQYF. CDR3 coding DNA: TGTGCCACCAGCAGGGAGCGGGGGTTTAATACGCAGTATTTT.

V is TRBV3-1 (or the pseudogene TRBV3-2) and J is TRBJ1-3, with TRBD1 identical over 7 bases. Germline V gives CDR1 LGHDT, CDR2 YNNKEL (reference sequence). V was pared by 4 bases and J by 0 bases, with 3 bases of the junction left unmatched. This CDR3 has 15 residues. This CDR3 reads CASSLRTGSGNTIYF. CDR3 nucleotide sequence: TGTGCCAGCAGCCTTAGGACAGGCTCTGGAAACACCATATATTTT.

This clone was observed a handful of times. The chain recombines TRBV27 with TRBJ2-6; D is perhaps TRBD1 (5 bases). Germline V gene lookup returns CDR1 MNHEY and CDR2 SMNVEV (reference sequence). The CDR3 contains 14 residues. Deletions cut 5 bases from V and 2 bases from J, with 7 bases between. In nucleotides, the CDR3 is TGTGCCAGCAGTCCAGGGACTGGGGCCAACGTCCTGACTTTC. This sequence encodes CASSPGTGANVLTF.

CDR3 in amino acids: CSARAPNEQFF. As DNA, the CDR3 is TGCAGTGCTAGAGCACCCAATGAGCAGTTCTTC. J is TRBJ2-1 and V is TRBV20-1; D remains ambiguous. There are 11 residues in the CDR3. Looked up from germline, CDR1 is DFQATT and CDR2 is SNEGSKA (reference sequence). V was shortened by 1 base and J by 6 bases, with 4 bases between the two germline ends.